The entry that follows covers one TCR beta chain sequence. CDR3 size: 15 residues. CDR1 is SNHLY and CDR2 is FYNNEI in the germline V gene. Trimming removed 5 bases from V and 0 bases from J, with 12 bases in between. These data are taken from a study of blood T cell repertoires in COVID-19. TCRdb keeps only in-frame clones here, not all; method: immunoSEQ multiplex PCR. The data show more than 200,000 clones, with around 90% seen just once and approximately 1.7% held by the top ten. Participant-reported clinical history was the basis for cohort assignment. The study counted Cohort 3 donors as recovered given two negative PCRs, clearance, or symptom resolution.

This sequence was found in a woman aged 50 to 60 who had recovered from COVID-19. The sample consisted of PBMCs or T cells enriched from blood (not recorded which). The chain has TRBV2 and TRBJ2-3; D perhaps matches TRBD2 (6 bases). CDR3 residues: CASSRGGTSTDTQYF. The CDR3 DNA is TGTGCCAGCAGTCGCGGAGGGACTAGCACAGATACGCAGTATTTT. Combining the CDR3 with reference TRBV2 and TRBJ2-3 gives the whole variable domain EPEVTQTPSHQVTQMGQEVILRCVPISNHLYFYWYRQILGQKVEFLVSFYNNEISEKSEIFDDQFSVERPDGSNFTLKIRSTKLEDSAMYFCASSRGGTSTDTQYFGPGTRLTVL.